This entry lists 6 T cell receptor beta chains sequenced from one sample in a study of cytomegalovirus exposure and HLA in healthy donors. The PCR had 60 Vbeta and 13 Jbeta primers. Here immunoSEQ multiplex PCR was the method, and the copy in TCRdb shows in-frame clones only, minus some. The table lists around 200,000 clones, just under 85% of them singletons. The specimen sequenced was PBMCs. The receptors shown here come from a woman aged 35 to 49 in good health and CMV-seronegative.

The rearrangement links TRBV5-1 to TRBJ2-3; 10 bases are a match to TRBD2. Losses at the gene ends were 4 bases for V and 5 bases for J; bases not matched to a gene: 10. CDR1 is SGHRS and CDR2 is YFSETQ in the germline V gene. There are 16 residues in the CDR3. CDR3 nucleotide sequence: TGCGCCAGCAGCCCCCTTACTAGCGGGGAAGGAGATACGCAGTATTTT. Its protein is CASSPLTSGEGDTQYF.

The genes are TRBV7-9 and TRBJ1-2; 9 bases match TRBD1. CDR3 size: 19 residues. CDR1 is SEHNR, CDR2 FQNEAQ, per germline (reference sequence). After removal of 3 bases from V and 2 bases from J, the junction contained 16 bases not matched to a gene. CDR3 DNA: TGTGCCAGCAGCTTGGGGACAGGGTTTGGCAGAAACTCCAACTATGGCTACACCTTC. This sequence encodes CASSLGTGFGRNSNYGYTF.

The genes are TRBV9 and TRBJ1-1; no firm D call. The CDR3 is made up of 15 amino acids. V lost 3 bases and J 1 base, leaving 13 bases between the germline ends. The V gene's germline CDR1 is SGDLS and CDR2 YYNGEE. The CDR3 DNA sequence: TGTGCCAGCAGCGCCCGGTCGGCAGGGAACACTGAAGCTTTCTTT. Protein sequence: CASSARSAGNTEAFF.

This clone was detected once. J is TRBJ2-3 and V is TRBV29-1; TRBD2 matches at 9 bases. This CDR3 is built from 16 residues. With V trimmed by 4 bases and J by 0 bases, 8 bases remained unmatched. CDR1 is SQVTM and CDR2 is ANQGSEA in the germline V gene. The CDR3 nucleotides are TGCAGCGTTGGTCAATTAGCGGGGGCTAGCACAGATACGCAGTATTTT. Encoded protein: CSVGQLAGASTDTQYF.

This rearrangement joins TRBV10-3 to TRBJ2-7; D is possibly TRBD2 (5 bases). V was shortened by 3 bases and J by 3 bases, with 9 bases between the two germline ends. This CDR3 is 13 amino acids long. CDR1 and CDR2 (germline): ENHRY, SYGVKD. The CDR3 DNA reads as TGTGCCATCAGTGAAACAGAGGGCTACGAGCAGTACTTC. Its translation is CAISETEGYEQYF.

This sequence joins TRBV5-1 and TRBJ1-1, with a tentative D call TRBD1 (6 bases). The germline gives CDR1 SGHRS, CDR2 YFSETQ. The ends were cut back, 4 bases at V and 4 bases at J, with 17 bases in the middle. This CDR3 region has 15 residues. Written as DNA, the CDR3 is TGCGCCAGCAGCAACGTACAGGGAGGGCGCACTGAAGCTTTCTTT. Translated, it gives CASSNVQGGRTEAFF.